One sample yielded the 15 T cell receptor beta chains listed below, sequenced in a study of monozygotic twins with inflammatory bowel disease. TCRdb re-called the 5' RACE reads; every CDR3 protein appears as one record, without DNA. The sample totals around 410,000 distinct CDR3 sequences. Source material: blood. These TCRs come from a human donor with ulcerative colitis or Crohn's disease, or a healthy co-twin of an affected twin (not recorded which).

V and J are TRBV4-2 and TRBJ2-3; TCRdb selects TRBD2, and the lack of DNA leaves this call unchecked. Germline V gene sequence: CDR1 LGHNA, CDR2 YNFKEQ. This CDR3 is 17 amino acids long. CDR3 amino acids: CASSQDPPSGGADTQYF.

J is TRBJ2-7 and V is TRBV7-9; TCRdb proposes TRBD1, but this gene call is untestable without DNA. Germline CDR1 and CDR2: SEHNR and FQNEAQ (reference sequence). This CDR3 has 13 residues. CDR3 residues: CASSPWTGPEQYF.

The chain couples TRBV20-1 to TRBJ2-5; TCRdb lists TRBD1, though no DNA is available to test this call. There are 14 residues in the CDR3. The germline gives CDR1 DFQATT, CDR2 SNEGSKA (reference sequence). CDR3 loop: CSASRPGLLETQYF.

The J gene is TRBJ1-5, the V gene TRBV6-1; TCRdb selects TRBD1, and the lack of DNA leaves this call unchecked. The V gene's germline CDR1 is MNHNS and CDR2 SASEGT. This CDR3 comprises 16 residues. CDR3 sequence reads: CASKPGRRSSNQPQHF.

The rearrangement uses TRBV3-1 and TRBJ2-1; TCRdb picks TRBD2, but there is no DNA to check that call. Germline V lookup: CDR1 LGHDT, CDR2 YNNKEL (reference sequence). CDR3 length: 17 amino acids. The chain's CDR3 is CASSPGLGGGPRNEQFF.

The chain has TRBV5-1 and TRBJ1-1. The CDR3 sequence is 17 residues long. Germline V gene lookup returns CDR1 SGHRS and CDR2 YFSETQ. The CDR3: CASSLGRAGVKIPEAFF.

The chain recombines TRBV9 with TRBJ1-6. This CDR3 contains 14 residues. The germline gives CDR1 SGDLS, CDR2 YYNGEE. CDR3 amino acids: CASSGSHVKSSLHF.

The rearrangement joins TRBV20-1 to TRBJ1-4; TCRdb selects TRBD1, and the lack of DNA leaves this call unchecked. There are 13 residues in the CDR3. The V gene's germline CDR1 is DFQATT and CDR2 SNEGSKA (reference sequence). This CDR3 is CSATAGDKEKLFF.

This chain links TRBV29-1 with TRBJ2-1; TCRdb's assignment of TRBD2 cannot be checked, as there is no DNA. Germline V gives CDR1 SQVTM, CDR2 ANQGSEA. There are 15 residues in the CDR3. CDR3 sequence reads: CSVDSLRGWVNEQFF.

The genes are TRBV18 and TRBJ1-2; the D call of TRBD1 rests on TCRdb alone, since no DNA is present to check it. Germline V gene data show CDR1 as KGHSH and CDR2 as LQKENI. The CDR3 is made up of 14 amino acids. The CDR3 reads CASSRDRGDYGYTF.

The chain recombines TRBV18 with TRBJ2-7. The germline CDR1 and CDR2 sequences are KGHSH and LQKENI. The CDR3 spans 14 residues. Here the CDR3 reads CASSPYLDVYEQYF.

The chain uses TRBV4-3 and TRBJ2-3. There are 15 residues in the CDR3. Germline values: CDR1 LGHNA, CDR2 YSLEER. CDR3 region: CASSQFWSEADTQYF.

The CDR3 sequence is CASSQWTSGISYNEQFF. V is TRBV4-1 and J is TRBJ2-1; TCRdb designates TRBD2, a call that cannot be tested without DNA. The germline V gene encodes CDR1 MGHRA and CDR2 YSYEKL. This CDR3 spans 17 amino acids.

The chain recombines TRBV30 with TRBJ1-1; TCRdb gives TRBD1 as the D gene, but with no DNA this cannot be confirmed. The CDR3 loop spans 13 amino acids. In germline, CDR1 is GTSNPN, CDR2 SVGIG (reference sequence). The CDR3 is CAWRNGQYTEAFF.

The chain couples TRBV29-1 to TRBJ2-5; there is no DNA to check the TCRdb D call of TRBD1. The CDR3 totals 14 residues. Germline values: CDR1 SQVTM, CDR2 ANQGSEA. CDR3 loop: CSVRGIGYQETQYF.